The clone carrying this T cell receptor beta chain was found once. Its specificity is unknown. Per germline, CDR1 SNHLY and CDR2 FYNNEI. The CDR3 consists of 15 residues. With 6 bases removed from V and 10 bases from J, the gap between germline ends came to 19 bases. The data derive from a study of T cells in Graves' hyperthyroidism and ophthalmopathy. Study results and caveats: The majority of expanded thyroid clonotypes above 0.001 also appeared in blood.

Uncontrolled infection, other autoimmune disease, pregnancy or lactation disqualified patients from enrolment. RNA transcripts gave rise to amplified TCR beta CDR3 regions. The TCR CDR3 was amplified in a first-round RT-PCR using the HTBI primer set. Each CDR3 protein is one row after TCRdb ran MiXCR on the multiplex PCR reads. The data show hundreds of thousands of distinct CDR3 sequences, roughly 45% seen once. The TCR comes from an adult man with Graves' disease, either hyperthyroidism or ophthalmopathy (not recorded which). The rearrangement links TRBV2 to TRBJ1-6, with a tentative D call TRBD1 (6 bases). Specimen: peripheral blood or thyroid tissue (not recorded which). CDR3 sequence (DNA): TGTGCCAGCAGCGAACAGACTACCAGGGGCTCACCCCTCCACTTT. Translating it yields CASSEQTTRGSPLHF.